The 6 T cell receptor beta chains given below trace back to one sample, sequenced in a study of CD8+ T cells in alopecia areata. Sequencing used cDNA as its template, made by extracting RNA and reverse transcribing it. TCRdb keeps only in-frame clones here, not all; method: immunoSEQ multiplex PCR. The sample holds some 130,000 clones; roughly 52% are singletons and the top ten take 15%. The treatment here: oral pan-JAK inhibitor, 5-10 mg twice daily. Source: CD8+ T cells sorted from blood, taken at week 4, from a patient treated with tofacitinib. The receptor source for this set is a human donor with alopecia areata.

The gene calls are TRBV7-9 and TRBJ1-2; weak D call: TRBD1 (5 bases). Trimming took 0 bases from V and 3 from J, leaving 11 bases between them. This CDR3 has 15 residues. Per the germline V gene, CDR1 is SEHNR and CDR2 is FQNEAQ (reference sequence). The DNA of the CDR3 is TGTGCCAGCAGCTTAGCCTCTGGACAAGACTATGGCTACACCTTC. As protein: CASSLASGQDYGYTF.

The sample holds a few counts of this clone. CDR3 nucleotides: TGTGCCAGCAGCTTATTAGGGGTGGATACGCAGTATTTT. Encoded protein: CASSLLGVDTQYF. The chain combines TRBV7-3 with TRBJ2-3, with TRBD1 as a possible D gene (5 bases). Looked up from germline, CDR1 is SGHTA and CDR2 is FQGTGA. Trimming pared 2 bases from V and 6 bases from J, leaving 9 bases between. The CDR3 extends over 13 amino acids.

The genes are TRBV9 and TRBJ1-6; no clear D gene. This CDR3 has 12 amino acids. The germline CDR1 and CDR2 sequences are SGDLS and YYNGEE. Trimming left V 0 bases short and J 10 bases short, with 5 bases between. The CDR3 spells CASSVDGSPLHF. CDR3 DNA: TGTGCCAGCAGCGTAGATGGCTCACCCCTCCACTTT.

J is TRBJ2-2 and V is TRBV30; D unresolved. Germline CDR1 is GTSNPN and CDR2 is SVGIG (reference sequence). There are 12 residues in the CDR3. V lost 0 bases, J lost 7 bases, and 6 bases lay in between. As DNA, the CDR3 is TGTGCCTGGAGTGTAGCCGTCGGGGAGCTGTTTTTT. Amino acids: CAWSVAVGELFF.

This clone was observed a few times. Written as DNA, the CDR3 is TGCAGCGTTGAAAGGAGTGGGCCAGAGCAGTTCTTC. Translating gives CSVERSGPEQFF. The V gene is TRBV29-1, the J gene TRBJ2-1; D call uncertain. The V gene's germline CDR1 is SQVTM and CDR2 ANQGSEA. The ends were cut back, 2 bases at V and 10 bases at J, with 12 bases in the middle. There are 12 residues in the CDR3.

On this clone itself: Additional DNA sequences in this sample encode the identical CDR3. The chain uses TRBV4-1 and TRBJ1-1; D is uncertain. Germline loops: CDR1 MGHRA, CDR2 YSYEKL. V lost 0 bases to trimming and J lost 2 bases, with 7 bases between them. The CDR3 contains 14 residues. DNA of the CDR3: TGCGCCAGCAGCCAAGAGGAAGGTAACACTGAAGCTTTCTTT. Its protein product is CASSQEEGNTEAFF.